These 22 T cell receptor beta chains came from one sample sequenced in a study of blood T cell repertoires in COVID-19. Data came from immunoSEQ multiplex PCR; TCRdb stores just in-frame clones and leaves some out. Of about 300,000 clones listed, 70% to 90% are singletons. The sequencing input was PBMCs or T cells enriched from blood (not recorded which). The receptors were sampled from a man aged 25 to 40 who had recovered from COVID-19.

This CDR3 is CASSRHLGVPVDTQYF. CDR3 DNA sequence: TGTGCCAGTAGTAGACACCTCGGGGTTCCAGTGGATACGCAGTATTTT. V and J are TRBV19 and TRBJ2-3; D is perhaps TRBD2 (5 bases). Germline CDR1 LNHDA, CDR2 SQIVND (reference sequence). Trimming stripped 4 bases from V and 6 bases from J, with 20 bases between. CDR3 length: 16 residues.

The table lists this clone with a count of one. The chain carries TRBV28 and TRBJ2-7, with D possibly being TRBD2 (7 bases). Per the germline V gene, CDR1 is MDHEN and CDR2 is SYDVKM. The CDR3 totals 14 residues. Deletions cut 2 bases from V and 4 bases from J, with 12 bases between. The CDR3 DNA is TGTGCCAGCAGTTTAGGGGGGGCGTGGTACGAGCAGTACTTC. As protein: CASSLGGAWYEQYF.

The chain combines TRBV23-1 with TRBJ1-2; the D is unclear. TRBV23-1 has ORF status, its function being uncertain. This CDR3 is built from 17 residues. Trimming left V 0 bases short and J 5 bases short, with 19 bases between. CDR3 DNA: TGCGCCAGCAGTCAATCACCCTCTGGAGCGGACCCTTATGGCTACACCTTC. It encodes CASSQSPSGADPYGYTF.

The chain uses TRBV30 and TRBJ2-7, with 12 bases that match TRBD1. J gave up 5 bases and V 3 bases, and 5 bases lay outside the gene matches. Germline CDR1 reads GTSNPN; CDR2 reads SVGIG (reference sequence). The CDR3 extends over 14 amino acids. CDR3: CAWSTGTGGNEQYF. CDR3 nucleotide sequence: TGTGCCTGGAGCACCGGGACAGGGGGCAACGAGCAGTACTTC.

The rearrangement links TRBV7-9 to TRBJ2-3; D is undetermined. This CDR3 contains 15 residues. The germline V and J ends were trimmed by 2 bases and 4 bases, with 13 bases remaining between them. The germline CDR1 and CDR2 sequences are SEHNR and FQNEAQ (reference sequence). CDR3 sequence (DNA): TGTGCCAGCAGCTTACTCTCTCAGGCCTCAGATACGCAGTATTTT. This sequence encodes CASSLLSQASDTQYF.

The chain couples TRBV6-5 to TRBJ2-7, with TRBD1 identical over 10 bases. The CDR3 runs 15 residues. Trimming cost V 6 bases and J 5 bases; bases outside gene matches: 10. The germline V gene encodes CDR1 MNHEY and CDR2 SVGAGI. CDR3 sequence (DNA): TGTGCCAGCAGGACTCGACAGGGGGCTCTCGACGAGCAGTACTTC. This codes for CASRTRQGALDEQYF.

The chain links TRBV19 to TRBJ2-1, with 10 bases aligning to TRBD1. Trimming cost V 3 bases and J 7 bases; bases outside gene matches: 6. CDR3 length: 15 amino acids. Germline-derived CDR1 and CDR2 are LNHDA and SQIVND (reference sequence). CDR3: CASSMPGQGKNEQFF. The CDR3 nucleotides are TGTGCCAGTAGTATGCCGGGACAGGGGAAAAATGAGCAGTTCTTC.

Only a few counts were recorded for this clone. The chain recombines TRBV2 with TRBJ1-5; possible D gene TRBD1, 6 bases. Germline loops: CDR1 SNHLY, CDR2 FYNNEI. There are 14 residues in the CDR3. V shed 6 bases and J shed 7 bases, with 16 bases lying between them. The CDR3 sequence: CASRGHLRRQPQHF. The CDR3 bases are TGTGCCAGCAGGGGACACCTCCGAAGACAGCCCCAGCATTTT. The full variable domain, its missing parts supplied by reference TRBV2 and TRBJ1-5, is EPEVTQTPSHQVTQMGQEVILRCVPISNHLYFYWYRQILGQKVEFLVSFYNNEISEKSEIFDDQFSVERPDGSNFTLKIRSTKLEDSAMYFCASRGHLRRQPQHFGDGTRLSIL.

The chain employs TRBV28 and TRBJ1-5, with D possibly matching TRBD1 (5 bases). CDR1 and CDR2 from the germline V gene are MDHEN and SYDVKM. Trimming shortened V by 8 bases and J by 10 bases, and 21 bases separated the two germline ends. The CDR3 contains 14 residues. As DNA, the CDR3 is TGTGCCAGCGATGAGGAACAGGAGCTTCTTCCCCAGCATTTT. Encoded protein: CASDEEQELLPQHF.

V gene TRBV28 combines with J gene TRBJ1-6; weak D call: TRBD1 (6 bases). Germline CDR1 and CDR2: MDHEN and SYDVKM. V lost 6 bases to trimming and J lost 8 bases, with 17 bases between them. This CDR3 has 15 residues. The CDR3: CASRISGGAYSPLHF. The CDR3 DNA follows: TGTGCCAGCAGAATAAGTGGGGGGGCCTATTCACCCCTCCACTTT.

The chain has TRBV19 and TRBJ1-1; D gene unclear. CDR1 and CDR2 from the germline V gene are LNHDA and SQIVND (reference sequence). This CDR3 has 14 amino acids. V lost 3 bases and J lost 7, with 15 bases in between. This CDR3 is CASSMAPGDLEAFF. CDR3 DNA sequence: TGTGCCAGTAGTATGGCGCCAGGCGACCTTGAAGCTTTCTTT.

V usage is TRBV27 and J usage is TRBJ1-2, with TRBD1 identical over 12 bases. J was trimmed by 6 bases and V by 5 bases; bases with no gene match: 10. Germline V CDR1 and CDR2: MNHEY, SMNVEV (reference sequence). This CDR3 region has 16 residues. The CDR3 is CASSLSGTGGVNGYTF. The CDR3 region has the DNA TGTGCCAGCAGTCTCTCCGGGACAGGGGGCGTAAATGGCTACACCTTC.

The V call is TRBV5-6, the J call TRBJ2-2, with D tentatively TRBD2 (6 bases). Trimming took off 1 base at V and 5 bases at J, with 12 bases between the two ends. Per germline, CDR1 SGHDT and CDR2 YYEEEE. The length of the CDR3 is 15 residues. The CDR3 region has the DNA TGTGCCAGCAGCTTGCGGGGGAGAAGTACCGGGGAGCTGTTTTTT. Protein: CASSLRGRSTGELFF.

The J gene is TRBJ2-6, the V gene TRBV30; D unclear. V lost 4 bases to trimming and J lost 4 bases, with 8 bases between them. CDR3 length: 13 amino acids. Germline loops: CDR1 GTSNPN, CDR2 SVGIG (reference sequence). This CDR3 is CAWTMGGANVLTF. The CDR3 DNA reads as TGTGCCTGGACTATGGGCGGGGCCAACGTCCTGACTTTC.

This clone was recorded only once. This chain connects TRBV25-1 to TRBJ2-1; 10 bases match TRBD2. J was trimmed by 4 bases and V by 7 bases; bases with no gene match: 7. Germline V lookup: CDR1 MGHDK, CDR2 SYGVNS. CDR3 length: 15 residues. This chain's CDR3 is CASIPTSGLYNEQFF. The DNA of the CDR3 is TGTGCCAGCATTCCGACTAGCGGGTTATACAATGAGCAGTTCTTC.

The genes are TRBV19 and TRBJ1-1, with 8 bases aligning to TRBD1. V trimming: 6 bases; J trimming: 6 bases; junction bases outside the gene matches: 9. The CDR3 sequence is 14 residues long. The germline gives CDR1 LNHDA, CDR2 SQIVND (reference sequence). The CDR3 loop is CASSRDRGLAEAFF. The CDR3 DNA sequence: TGTGCCAGTAGCCGAGACAGGGGCTTAGCTGAAGCTTTCTTT. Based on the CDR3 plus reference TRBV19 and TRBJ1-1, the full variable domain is DGGITQSPKYLFRKEGQNVTLSCEQNLNHDAMYWYRQDPGQGLRLIYYSQIVNDFQKGDIAEGYSVSREKKESFPLTVTSAQKNPTAFYLCASSRDRGLAEAFFGQGTRLTVV.

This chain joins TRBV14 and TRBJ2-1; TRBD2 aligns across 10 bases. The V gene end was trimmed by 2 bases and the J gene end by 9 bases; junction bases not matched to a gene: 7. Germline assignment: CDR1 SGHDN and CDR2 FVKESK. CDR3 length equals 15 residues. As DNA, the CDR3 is TGTGCCAGCAGCCAACAAGCGGGGGGGCTCAGTGAGCAGTTCTTC. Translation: CASSQQAGGLSEQFF.

As DNA, the CDR3 is TGTGCCAGCAGCCAAGGAGCGGTAATGAACACTGAAGCTTTCTTT. Its translation is CASSQGAVMNTEAFF. The chain joins TRBV3-1 (or the pseudogene TRBV3-2) to TRBJ1-1; D is undetermined. Trimming stripped 1 base from V and 0 bases from J, with 9 bases between. The CDR3 has 15 residues. Germline assignment: CDR1 LGHDT and CDR2 YNNKEL (reference sequence).

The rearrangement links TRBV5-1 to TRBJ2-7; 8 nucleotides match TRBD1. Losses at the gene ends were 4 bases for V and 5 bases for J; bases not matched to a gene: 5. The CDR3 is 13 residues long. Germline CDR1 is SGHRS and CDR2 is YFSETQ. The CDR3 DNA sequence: TGCGCCAGCAGCCAGGACAGGGTCGACGAGCAGTACTTC. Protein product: CASSQDRVDEQYF.

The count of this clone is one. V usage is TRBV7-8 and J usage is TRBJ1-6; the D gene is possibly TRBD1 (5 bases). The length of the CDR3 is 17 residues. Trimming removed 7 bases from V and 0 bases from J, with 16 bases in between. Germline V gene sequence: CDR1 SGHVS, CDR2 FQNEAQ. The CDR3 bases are TGTGCCAGCACCCTTTACGGGGGAGGCTCCTATAATTCACCCCTCCACTTT. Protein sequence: CASTLYGGGSYNSPLHF. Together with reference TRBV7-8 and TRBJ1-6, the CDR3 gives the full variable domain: GAGVSQSPRYKVAKRGQDVALRCDPISGHVSLFWYQQALGQGPEFLTYFQNEAQLDKSGLPSDRFFAERPEGSVSTLKIQRTQQEDSAVYLCASTLYGGGSYNSPLHFGNGTRLTVT.

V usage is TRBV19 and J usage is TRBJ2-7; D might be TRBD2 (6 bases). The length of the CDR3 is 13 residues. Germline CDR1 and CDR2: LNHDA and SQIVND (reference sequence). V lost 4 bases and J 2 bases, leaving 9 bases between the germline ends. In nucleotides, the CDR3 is TGTGCCAGTAGTACCGGGAGAACCTACGAGCAGTACTTC. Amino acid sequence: CASSTGRTYEQYF.

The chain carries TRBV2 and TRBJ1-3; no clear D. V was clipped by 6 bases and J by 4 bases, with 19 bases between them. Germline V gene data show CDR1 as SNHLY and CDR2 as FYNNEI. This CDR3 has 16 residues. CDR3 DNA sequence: TGTGCCAGCAGGAGGCGGGTAGCCGAGTTCGGAAACACCATATATTTT. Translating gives CASRRRVAEFGNTIYF.